This is a list of T cell receptor beta chains from one sample in a study of identical twins. TCRdb ran MiXCR on the 5' RACE reads and lists one entry per CDR3 protein. The sample has some 1,700,000 distinct CDR3 sequences, about 30% seen once. The source material was cord blood. The receptors shown here come from a newborn girl in good health. CDR3s include the opening cysteine and the closing phenylalanine or tryptophan. D genes are given only for firm matches. Clone size is stated in some rows and not others, as once, few, many or a class when expanded.

J gene,D gene,clone size,V gene,CDR3 protein,CDR3 DNA
TRBJ2-7,-,few,TRBV2,CASLTTYEQYF,TGTGCCAGCCTCACTACCTACGAGCAGTACTTC
TRBJ2-5,TRBD1,-,TRBV6-6,CASRKQGQRTQYF,TGTGCCAGCAGAAAACAGGGGCAGCGGACCCAGTACTTC
TRBJ1-2,-,many,TRBV20-1,CSARPGRGPNGYTF,TGCAGTGCTAGACCAGGGAGGGGCCCAAATGGCTACACCTTC
TRBJ1-5,-,few,TRBV7-8,CASSFSGQPYQPQHF,TGTGCCAGCAGCTTCTCCGGGCAGCCCTATCAGCCCCAGCATTTT
TRBJ2-3,-,few,TRBV7-2,CASSWGPTDTQYF,TGTGCCAGCAGCTGGGGGCCAACAGATACGCAGTATTTT
TRBJ2-3,TRBD2,few,TRBV5-1,CASSLATSGPQDTQYF,TGCGCCAGCAGCTTGGCCACTAGCGGCCCGCAGGATACGCAGTATTTT
TRBJ2-3,-,once,TRBV11-2,CASSDAVRGAADTQYF,TGTGCCAGCAGCGACGCGGTCAGGGGGGCCGCAGATACGCAGTATTTT
TRBJ2-2,TRBD1,-,TRBV5-1,CASSRQGSLTGELFF,TGCGCCAGCAGCCGACAGGGCTCCCTAACCGGGGAGCTGTTTTTT
TRBJ1-2,-,many,TRBV6-1,CASSELQGYGYTF,TGTGCCAGCAGTGAATTACAGGGATATGGCTACACCTTC
TRBJ2-5,TRBD2,-,TRBV9,CASSAELTGGEQYF,TGTGCCAGCAGCGCCGAACTGACTGGGGGGGAGCAGTACTTC
TRBJ2-1,TRBD1,-,TRBV11-1,CASSLTPGQGLGRLYHYNEQFF,TGTGCCAGCAGCTTGACCCCGGGACAGGGTTTAGGTAGACTGTATCACTACAATGAGCAGTTCTTC
TRBJ2-3,-,-,TRBV12-3/TRBV12-4,CASSPGGTDMQYF,TGTGCCAGCAGTCCTGGGGGCACAGATATGCAGTATTTT
TRBJ2-5,TRBD2,-,TRBV5-1,CASSPTGTSKQYF,TGCGCCAGCAGTCCGACCGGGACTAGCAAGCAGTACTTC
TRBJ2-7,-,many,TRBV29-1,CSVEGDTYEQYF,TGCAGCGTTGAAGGGGACACCTACGAGCAGTACTTC